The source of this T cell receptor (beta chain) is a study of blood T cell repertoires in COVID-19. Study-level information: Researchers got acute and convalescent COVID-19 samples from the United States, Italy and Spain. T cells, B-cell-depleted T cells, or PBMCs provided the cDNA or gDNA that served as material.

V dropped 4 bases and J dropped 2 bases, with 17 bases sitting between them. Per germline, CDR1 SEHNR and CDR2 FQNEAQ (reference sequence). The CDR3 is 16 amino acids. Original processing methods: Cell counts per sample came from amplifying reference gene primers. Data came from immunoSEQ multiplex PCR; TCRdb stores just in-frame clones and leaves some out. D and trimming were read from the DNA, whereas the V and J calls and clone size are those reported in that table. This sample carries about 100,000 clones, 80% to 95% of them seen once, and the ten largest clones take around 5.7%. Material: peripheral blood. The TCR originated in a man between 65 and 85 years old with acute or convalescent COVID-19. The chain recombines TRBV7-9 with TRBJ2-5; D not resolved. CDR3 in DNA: TGTGCCAGCAGCTCCCCTGGGCTCGCGCCTCAAGAGACCCAGTACTTC. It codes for CASSSPGLAPQETQYF.